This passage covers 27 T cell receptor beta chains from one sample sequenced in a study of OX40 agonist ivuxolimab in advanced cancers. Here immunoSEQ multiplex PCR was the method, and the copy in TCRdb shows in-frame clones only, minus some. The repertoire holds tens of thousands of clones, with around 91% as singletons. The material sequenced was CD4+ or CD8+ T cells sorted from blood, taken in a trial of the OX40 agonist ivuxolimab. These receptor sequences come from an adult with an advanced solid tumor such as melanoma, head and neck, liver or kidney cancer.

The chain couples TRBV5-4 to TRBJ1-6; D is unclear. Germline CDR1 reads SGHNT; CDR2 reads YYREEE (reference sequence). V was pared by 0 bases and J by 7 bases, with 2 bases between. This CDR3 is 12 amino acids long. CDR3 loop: CASSLDNSPLHF. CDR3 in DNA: TGTGCCAGCAGCTTGGACAATTCACCCCTCCACTTT.

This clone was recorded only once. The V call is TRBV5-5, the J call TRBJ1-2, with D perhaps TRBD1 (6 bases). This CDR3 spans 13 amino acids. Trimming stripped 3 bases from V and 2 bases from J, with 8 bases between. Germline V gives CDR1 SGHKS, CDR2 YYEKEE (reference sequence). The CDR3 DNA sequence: TGTGCCAGCAGCTCGGGGGGCAACTATGGCTACACCTTC. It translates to CASSSGGNYGYTF.

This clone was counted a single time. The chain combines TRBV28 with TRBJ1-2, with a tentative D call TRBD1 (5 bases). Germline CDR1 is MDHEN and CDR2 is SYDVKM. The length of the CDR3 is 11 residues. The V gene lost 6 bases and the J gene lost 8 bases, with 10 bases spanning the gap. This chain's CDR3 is CASSDSGGYTF. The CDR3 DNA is TGTGCCAGCAGCGACAGTGGAGGCTACACCTTC.

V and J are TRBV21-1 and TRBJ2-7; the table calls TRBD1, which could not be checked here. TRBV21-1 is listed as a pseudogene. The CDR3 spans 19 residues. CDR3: CASSKQLGKVQAITYEQYF. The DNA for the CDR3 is TGTGCCAGCAGCAAACAATTAGGTAAGGTCCAGGCTATTACCTACGAGCAGTACTTC.

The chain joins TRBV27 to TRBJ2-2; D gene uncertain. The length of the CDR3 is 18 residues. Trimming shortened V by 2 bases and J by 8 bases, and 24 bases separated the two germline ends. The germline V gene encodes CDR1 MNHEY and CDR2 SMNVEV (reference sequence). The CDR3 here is CASSLLALAVGKSGELFF. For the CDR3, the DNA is TGTGCCAGCAGTTTACTGGCTTTGGCGGTGGGGAAATCGGGGGAGCTGTTTTTT.

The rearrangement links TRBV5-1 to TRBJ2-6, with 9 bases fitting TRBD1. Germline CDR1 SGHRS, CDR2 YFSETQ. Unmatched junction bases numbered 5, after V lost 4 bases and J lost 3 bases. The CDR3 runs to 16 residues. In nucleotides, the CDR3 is TGCGCCAGCAGCCCACAGGGGGCCGGTGGGGCCAACGTCCTGACTTTC. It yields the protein CASSPQGAGGANVLTF.

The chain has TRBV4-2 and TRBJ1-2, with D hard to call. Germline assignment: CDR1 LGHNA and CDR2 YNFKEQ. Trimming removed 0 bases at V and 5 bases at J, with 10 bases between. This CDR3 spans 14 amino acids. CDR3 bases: TGTGCCAGCAGCCAAGATGGGTTTGAGTATGGCTACACCTTC. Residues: CASSQDGFEYGYTF.

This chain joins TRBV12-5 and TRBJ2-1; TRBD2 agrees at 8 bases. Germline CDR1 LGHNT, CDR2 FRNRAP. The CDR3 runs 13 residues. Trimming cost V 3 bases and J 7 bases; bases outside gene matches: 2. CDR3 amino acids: CASGLRGGNEQFF. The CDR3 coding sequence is TGTGCTAGTGGTTTACGGGGGGGTAATGAGCAGTTCTTC.

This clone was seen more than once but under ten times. The CDR3 spells CASGDTWNTGELFF. The CDR3 DNA reads as TGTGCCAGCGGGGATACATGGAACACCGGGGAGCTGTTTTTT. This chain connects TRBV7-2 to TRBJ2-2, with D uncertain. V was pared by 8 bases and J by 1 base, with 11 bases between. Germline V gene data show CDR1 as SGHTA and CDR2 as FQGNSA. The CDR3 totals 14 residues.

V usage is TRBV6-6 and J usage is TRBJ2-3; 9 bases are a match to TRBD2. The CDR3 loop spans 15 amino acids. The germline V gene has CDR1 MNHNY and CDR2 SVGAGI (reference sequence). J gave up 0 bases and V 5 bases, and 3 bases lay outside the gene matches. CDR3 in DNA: TGTGCCAGCAGTGCTAGCGGGACTAGCACAGATACGCAGTATTTT. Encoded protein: CASSASGTSTDTQYF.

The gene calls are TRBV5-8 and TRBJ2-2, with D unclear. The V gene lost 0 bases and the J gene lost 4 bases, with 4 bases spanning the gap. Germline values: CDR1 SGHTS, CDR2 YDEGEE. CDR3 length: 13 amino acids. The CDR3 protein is CASSLEITGELFF. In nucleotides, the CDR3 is TGTGCCAGCAGCTTGGAGATCACCGGGGAGCTGTTTTTT.

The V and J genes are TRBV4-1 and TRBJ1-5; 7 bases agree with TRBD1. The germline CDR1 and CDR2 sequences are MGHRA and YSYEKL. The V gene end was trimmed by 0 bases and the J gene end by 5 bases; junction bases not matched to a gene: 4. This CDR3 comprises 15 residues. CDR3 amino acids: CASSQEDRVDQPQHF. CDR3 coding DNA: TGCGCCAGCAGCCAAGAAGACAGGGTAGATCAGCCCCAGCATTTT.

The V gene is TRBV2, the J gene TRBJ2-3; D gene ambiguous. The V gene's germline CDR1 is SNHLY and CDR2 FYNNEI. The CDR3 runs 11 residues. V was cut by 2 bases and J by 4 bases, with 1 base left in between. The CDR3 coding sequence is TGTGCCAGCAGTGAATCAGATACGCAGTATTTT. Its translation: CASSESDTQYF.

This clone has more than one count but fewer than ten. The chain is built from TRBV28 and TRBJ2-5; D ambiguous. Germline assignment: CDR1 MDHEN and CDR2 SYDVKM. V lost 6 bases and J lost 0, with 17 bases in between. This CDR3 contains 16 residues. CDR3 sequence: CASSPAAFEYQETQYF. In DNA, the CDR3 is TGTGCCAGCAGCCCCGCGGCCTTTGAGTACCAAGAGACCCAGTACTTC.

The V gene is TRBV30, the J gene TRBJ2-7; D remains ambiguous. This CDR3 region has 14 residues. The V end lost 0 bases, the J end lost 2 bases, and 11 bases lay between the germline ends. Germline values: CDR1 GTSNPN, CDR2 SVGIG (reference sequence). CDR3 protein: CAWSVHFSTYEQYF. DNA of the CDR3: TGTGCCTGGAGTGTACATTTTTCGACCTACGAGCAGTACTTC.

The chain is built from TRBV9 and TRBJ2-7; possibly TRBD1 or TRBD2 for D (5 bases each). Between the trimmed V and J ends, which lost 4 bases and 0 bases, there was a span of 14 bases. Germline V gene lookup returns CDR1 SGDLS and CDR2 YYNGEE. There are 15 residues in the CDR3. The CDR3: CASSSGGRTSYEQYF. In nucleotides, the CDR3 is TGTGCCAGCAGCTCTGGGGGACGGACCTCCTACGAGCAGTACTTC.

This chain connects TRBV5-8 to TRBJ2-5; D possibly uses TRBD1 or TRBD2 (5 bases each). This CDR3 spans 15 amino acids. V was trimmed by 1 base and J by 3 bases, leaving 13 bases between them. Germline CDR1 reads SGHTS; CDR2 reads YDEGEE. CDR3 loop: CASSLWQGVEETQYF. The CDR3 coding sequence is TGTGCCAGCAGCTTGTGGCAGGGAGTGGAAGAGACCCAGTACTTC.

CDR3 loop: CASSTGQGDNQPQHF. The CDR3 nucleotides are TGTGCCAGCTCCACGGGACAGGGAGATAATCAGCCCCAGCATTTT. This chain links TRBV18 with TRBJ1-5; 9 bases align to TRBD1. The length of the CDR3 is 15 residues. Looked up from germline, CDR1 is KGHSH and CDR2 is LQKENI. Unmatched junction bases numbered 7, after V lost 6 bases and J lost 4 bases.

CDR3 bases: TGTGCCAGCAGTCCCCTGACAGGGGGGTCTGAAGCTTTCTTT. It yields the protein CASSPLTGGSEAFF. The chain uses TRBV27 and TRBJ1-1, with 9 positions matching TRBD1. The CDR3 is 14 residues long. From germline, CDR1 is MNHEY and CDR2 SMNVEV (reference sequence). Losses at the gene ends were 5 bases for V and 6 bases for J; bases not matched to a gene: 7.

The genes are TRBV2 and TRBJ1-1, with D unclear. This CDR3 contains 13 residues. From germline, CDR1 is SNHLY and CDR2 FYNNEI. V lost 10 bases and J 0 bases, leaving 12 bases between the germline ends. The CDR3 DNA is TGTGCCACCTCGGCCTGGATGAACACTGAAGCTTTCTTT. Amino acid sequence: CATSAWMNTEAFF. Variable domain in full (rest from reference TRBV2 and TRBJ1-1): EPEVTQTPSHQVTQMGQEVILRCVPISNHLYFYWYRQILGQKVEFLVSFYNNEISEKSEIFDDQFSVERPDGSNFTLKIRSTKLEDSAMYFCATSAWMNTEAFFGQGTRLTVV.

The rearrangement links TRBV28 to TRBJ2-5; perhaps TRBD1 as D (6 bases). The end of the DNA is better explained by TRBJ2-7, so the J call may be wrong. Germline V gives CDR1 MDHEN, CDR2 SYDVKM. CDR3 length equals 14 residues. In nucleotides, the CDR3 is TGTGCCAGCAGCGCTGCCAGGGGCTCCTACGAGCAGTACTTC. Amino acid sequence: CASSAARGSYEQYF.

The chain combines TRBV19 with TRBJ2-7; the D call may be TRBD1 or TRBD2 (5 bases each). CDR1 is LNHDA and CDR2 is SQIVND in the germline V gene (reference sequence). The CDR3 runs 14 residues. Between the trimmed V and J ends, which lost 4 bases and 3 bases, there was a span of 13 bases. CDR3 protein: CASSNRDGDYEQYF. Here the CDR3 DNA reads TGTGCCAGTAGTAACCGGGACGGAGACTACGAGCAGTACTTC.

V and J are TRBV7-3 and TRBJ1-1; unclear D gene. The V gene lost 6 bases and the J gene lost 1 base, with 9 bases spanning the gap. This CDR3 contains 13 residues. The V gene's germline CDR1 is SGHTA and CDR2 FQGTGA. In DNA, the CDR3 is TGTGCCAGCAGTTCAGACTCGAACACTGAAGCTTTCTTT. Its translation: CASSSDSNTEAFF.

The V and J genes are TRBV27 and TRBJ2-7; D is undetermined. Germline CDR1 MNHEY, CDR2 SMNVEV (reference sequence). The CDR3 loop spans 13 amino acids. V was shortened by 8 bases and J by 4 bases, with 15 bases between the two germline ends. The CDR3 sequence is CASAYRTGYEQYF. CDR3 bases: TGTGCCAGCGCGTACCGGACGGGTTACGAGCAGTACTTC.

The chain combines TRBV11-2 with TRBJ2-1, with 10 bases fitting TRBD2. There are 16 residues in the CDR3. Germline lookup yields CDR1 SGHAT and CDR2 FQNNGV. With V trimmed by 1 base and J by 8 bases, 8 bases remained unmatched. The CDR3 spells CASSLVVLAGVYEQFF. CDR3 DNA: TGTGCCAGCAGCTTAGTTGTCCTAGCGGGAGTGTATGAGCAGTTCTTC.

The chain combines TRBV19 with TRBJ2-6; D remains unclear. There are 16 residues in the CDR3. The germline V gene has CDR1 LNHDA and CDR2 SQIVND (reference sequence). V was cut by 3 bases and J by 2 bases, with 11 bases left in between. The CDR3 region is CASSIRSGTGANVLTF. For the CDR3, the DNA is TGTGCCAGTAGTATTAGGTCAGGAACTGGGGCCAACGTCCTGACTTTC.

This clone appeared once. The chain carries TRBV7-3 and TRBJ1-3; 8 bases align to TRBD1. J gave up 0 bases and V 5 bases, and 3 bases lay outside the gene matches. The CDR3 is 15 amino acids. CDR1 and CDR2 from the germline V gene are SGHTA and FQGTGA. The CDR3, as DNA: TGTGCCAGCAGCGTTACAGGGGGCTCTGGAAACACCATATATTTT. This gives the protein CASSVTGGSGNTIYF.